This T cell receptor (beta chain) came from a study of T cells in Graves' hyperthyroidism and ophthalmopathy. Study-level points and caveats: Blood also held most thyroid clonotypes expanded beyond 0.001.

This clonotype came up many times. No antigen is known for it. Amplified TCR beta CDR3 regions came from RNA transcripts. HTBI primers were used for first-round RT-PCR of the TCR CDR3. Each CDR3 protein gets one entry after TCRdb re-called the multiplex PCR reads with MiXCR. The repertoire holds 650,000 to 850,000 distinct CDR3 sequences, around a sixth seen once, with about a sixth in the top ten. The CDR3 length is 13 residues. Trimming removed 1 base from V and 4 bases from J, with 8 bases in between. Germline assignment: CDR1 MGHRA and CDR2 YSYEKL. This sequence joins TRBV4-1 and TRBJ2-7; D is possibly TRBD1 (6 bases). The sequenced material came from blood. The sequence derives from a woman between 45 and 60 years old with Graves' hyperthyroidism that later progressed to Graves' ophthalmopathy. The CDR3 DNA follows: TGCGCCAGCAGCCAAGGGGGGCTGTACGAGCAGTACTTC. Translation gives CASSQGGLYEQYF.